This TCR beta chain is drawn from a study of blood T cell repertoires in COVID-19. Background on the study: Material from acute and convalescent COVID-19 was sourced from the United States, Italy and Spain. The analysed material was cDNA or gDNA that came from T cells, B-cell-depleted T cells, or PBMCs.

The V and J ends lost 8 bases and 8 bases respectively, with 15 bases between them. This CDR3 has 12 amino acids. Looked up from germline, CDR1 is MNHEY and CDR2 is SVGAGI. In this sample, this clone turned up a few times. Source study methods: Amplification of reference gene primers provided the estimated nucleated cell counts. The repertoire was sequenced with immunoSEQ multiplex PCR; TCRdb's copy has only in-frame clones and lacks some. V, J and clone size are taken as reported in that table, and D and trimming were inferred from the DNA itself. The repertoire holds 270,000 or so clones, with over 70% as singletons.

The gene calls are TRBV6-5 and TRBJ1-2; the D is unclear. The sequenced material came from peripheral blood. This clonotype was obtained from a human donor in a cohort sampled during active COVID-19. The CDR3: CASSSPVGGYTF. The CDR3 DNA sequence: TGTGCCAGCTCCTCCCCGGTCGGGGGCTACACCTTC.